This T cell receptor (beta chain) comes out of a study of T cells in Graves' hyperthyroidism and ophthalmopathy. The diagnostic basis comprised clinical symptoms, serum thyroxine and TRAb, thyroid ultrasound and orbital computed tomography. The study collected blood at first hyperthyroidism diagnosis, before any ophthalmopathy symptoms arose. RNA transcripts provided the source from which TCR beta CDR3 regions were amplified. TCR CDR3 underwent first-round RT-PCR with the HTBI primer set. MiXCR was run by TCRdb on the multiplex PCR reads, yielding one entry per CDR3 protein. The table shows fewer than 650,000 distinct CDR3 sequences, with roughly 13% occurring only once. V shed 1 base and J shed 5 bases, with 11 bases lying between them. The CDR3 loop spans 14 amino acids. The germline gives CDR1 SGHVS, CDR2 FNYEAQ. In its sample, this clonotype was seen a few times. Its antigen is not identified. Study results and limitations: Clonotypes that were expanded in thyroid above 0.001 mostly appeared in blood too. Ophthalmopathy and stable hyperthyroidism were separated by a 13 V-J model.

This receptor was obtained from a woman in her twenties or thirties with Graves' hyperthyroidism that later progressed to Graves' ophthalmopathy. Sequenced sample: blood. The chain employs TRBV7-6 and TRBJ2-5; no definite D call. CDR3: CASSLGMGFETQYF. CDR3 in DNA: TGTGCCAGCAGCTTAGGGATGGGTTTTGAGACCCAGTACTTC. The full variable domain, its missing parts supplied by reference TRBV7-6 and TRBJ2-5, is GAGVSQSPRYKVTKRGQDVALRCDPISGHVSLYWYRQALGQGPEFLTYFNYEAQQDKSGLPNDRFSAERPEGSISTLTIQRTEQRDSAMYRCASSLGMGFETQYFGPGTRLLVL.